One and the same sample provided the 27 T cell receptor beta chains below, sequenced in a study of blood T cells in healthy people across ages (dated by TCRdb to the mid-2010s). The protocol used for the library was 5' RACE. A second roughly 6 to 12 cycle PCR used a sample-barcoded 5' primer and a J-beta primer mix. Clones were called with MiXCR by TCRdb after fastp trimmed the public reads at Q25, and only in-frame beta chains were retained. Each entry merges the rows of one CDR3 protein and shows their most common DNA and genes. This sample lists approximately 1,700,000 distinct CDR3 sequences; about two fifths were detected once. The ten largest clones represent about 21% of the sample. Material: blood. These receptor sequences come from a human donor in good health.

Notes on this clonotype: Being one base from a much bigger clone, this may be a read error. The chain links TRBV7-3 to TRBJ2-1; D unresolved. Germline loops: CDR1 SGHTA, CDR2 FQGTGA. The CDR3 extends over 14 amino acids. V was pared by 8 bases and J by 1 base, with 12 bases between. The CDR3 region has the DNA TGTGCCAGCGGGTCCCAGGCATCCTACAATGAGCAGTTCTTC. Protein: CASGSQASYNEQFF.

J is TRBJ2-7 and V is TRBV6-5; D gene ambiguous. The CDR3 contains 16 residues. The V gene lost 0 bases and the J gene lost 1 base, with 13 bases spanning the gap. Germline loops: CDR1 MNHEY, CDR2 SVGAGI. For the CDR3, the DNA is TGTGCCAGCAGTTACTCTTCCCAAAGCCCGTCCTACGAGCAGTACTTC. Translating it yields CASSYSSQSPSYEQYF.

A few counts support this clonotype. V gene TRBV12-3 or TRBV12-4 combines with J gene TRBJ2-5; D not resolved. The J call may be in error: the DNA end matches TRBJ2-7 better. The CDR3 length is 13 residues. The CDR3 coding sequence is TGTGCCAGCAGTTTAATCGGCCTTTACGAGCAGTACTTC. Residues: CASSLIGLYEQYF.

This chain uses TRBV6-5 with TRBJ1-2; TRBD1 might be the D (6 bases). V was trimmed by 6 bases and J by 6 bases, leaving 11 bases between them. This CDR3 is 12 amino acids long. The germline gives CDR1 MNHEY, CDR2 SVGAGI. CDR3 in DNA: TGTGCCAGCAGACAGGGTCATGATGGCTACACCTTC. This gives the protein CASRQGHDGYTF.

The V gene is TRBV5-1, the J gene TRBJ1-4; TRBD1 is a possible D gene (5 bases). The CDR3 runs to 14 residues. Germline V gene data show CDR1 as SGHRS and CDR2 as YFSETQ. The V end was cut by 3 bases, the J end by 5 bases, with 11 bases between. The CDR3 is CASSWGERNEKLFF. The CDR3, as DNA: TGCGCCAGCAGCTGGGGCGAGCGGAATGAAAAACTGTTTTTT.

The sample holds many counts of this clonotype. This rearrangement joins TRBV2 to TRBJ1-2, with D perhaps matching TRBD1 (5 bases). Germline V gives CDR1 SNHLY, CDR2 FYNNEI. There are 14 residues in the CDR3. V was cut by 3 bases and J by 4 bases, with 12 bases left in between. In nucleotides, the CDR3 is TGTGCCAGCAGTGAGAATCGGGGCTCCTATGGCTACACCTTC. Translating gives CASSENRGSYGYTF.

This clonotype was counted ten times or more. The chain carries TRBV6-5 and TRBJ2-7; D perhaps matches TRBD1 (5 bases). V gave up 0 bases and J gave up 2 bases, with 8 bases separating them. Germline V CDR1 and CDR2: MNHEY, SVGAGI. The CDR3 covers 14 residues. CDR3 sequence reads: CASSYSRGAYEQYF. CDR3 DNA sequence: TGTGCCAGCAGTTACTCAAGGGGTGCCTACGAGCAGTACTTC.

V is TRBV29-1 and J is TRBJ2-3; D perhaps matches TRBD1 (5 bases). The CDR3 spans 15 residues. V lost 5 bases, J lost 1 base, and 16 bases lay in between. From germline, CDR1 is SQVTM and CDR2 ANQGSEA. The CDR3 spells CSVKKAGIRTDTQYF. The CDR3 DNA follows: TGCAGCGTTAAAAAAGCAGGGATACGCACAGATACGCAGTATTTT.

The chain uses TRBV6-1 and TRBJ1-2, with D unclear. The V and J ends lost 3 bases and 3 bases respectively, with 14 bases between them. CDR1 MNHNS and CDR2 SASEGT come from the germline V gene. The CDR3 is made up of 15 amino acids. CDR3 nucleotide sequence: TGTGCCAGCAGTGAGGCCGGACCCACGGACTATGGCTACACCTTC. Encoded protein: CASSEAGPTDYGYTF.

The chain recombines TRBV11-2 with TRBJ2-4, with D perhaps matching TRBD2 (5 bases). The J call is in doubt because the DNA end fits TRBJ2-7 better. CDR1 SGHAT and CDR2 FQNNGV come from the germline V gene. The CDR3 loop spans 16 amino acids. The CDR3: CASSLVFEGSSYEQYF. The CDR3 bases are TGTGCCAGCAGCTTAGTATTCGAGGGATCCTCCTACGAGCAGTACTTC.

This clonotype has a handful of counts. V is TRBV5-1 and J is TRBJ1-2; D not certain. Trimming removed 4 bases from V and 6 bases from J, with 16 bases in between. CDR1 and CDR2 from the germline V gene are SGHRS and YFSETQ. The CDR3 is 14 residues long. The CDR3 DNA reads TGCGCCAGCAGCCCCGGCGGGGTAAACCATGGCTACACCTTC. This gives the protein CASSPGGVNHGYTF.

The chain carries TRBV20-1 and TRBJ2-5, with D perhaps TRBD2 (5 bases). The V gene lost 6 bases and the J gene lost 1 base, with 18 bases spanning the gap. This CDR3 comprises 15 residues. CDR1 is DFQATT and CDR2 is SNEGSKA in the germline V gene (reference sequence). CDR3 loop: CSAATRTSPQETQYF. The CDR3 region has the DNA TGCAGTGCCGCAACTCGGACTTCACCCCAAGAGACCCAGTACTTC.

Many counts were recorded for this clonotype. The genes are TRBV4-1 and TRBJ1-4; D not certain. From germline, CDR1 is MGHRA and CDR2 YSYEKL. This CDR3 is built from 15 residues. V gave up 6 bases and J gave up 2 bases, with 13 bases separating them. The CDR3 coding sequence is TGCGCCAGCAGGACCCTTTTGGATACTAATGAAAAACTGTTTTTT. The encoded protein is CASRTLLDTNEKLFF.

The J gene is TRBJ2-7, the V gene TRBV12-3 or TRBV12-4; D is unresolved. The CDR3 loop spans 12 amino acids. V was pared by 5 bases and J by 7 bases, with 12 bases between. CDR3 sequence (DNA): TGTGCCAGCAGTGGCAGGATGGGGGAGCAGTACTTC. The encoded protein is CASSGRMGEQYF.

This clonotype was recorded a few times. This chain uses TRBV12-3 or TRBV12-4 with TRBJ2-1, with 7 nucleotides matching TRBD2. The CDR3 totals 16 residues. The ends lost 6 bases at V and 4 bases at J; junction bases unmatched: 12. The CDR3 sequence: CASSPEPSGVYNEQFF. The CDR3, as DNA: TGTGCCAGCAGCCCTGAGCCCAGCGGGGTATACAATGAGCAGTTCTTC.

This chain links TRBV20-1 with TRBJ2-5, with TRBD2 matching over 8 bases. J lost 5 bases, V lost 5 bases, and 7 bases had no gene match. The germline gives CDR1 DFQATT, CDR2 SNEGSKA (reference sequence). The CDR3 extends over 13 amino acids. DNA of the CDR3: TGCAGTGCTTCCAGCGGGGGTGGGGAGACCCAGTACTTC. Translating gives CSASSGGGETQYF.

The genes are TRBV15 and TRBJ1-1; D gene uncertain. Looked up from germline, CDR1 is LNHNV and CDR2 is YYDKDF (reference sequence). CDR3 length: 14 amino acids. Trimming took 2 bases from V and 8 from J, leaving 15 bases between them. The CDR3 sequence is CATSRLVGGKEAFF. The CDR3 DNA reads TGTGCCACCAGCAGATTAGTCGGTGGAAAGGAAGCTTTCTTT. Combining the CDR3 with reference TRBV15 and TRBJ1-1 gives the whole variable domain DAMVIQNPRYQVTQFGKPVTLSCSQTLNHNVMYWYQQKSSQAPKLLFHYYDKDFNNEADTPDNFQSRRPNTSFCFLDIRSPGLGDTAMYLCATSRLVGGKEAFFGQGTRLTVV.

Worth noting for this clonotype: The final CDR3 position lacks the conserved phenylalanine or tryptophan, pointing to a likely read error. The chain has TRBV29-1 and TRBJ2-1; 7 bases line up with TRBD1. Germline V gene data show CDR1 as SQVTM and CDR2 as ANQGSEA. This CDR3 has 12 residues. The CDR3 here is CSGQVSTNEQFV. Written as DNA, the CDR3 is TGCAGTGGACAGGTCTCGACCAATGAGCAGTTCGTC.

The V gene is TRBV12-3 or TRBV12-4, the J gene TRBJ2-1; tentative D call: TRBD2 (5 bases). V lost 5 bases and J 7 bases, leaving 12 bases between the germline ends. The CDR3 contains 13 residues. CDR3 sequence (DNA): TGTGCCAGCAGTACCTCCGGGAATAATGAGCAGTTCTTC. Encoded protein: CASSTSGNNEQFF.

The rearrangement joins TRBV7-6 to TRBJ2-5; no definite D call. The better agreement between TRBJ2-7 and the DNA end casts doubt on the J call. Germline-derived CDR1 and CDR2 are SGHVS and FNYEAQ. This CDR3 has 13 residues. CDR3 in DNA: TGTGCCAGCAGCTTTGAGGCGCGCTACGAGCAGTACTTC. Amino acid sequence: CASSFEARYEQYF.

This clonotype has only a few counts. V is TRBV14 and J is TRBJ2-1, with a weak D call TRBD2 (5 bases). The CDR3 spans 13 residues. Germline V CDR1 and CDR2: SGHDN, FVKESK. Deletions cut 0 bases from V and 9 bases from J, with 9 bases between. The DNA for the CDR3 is TGTGCCAGCAGCCAAGATCTCGGGATTGAGCAGTTCTTC. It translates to CASSQDLGIEQFF.

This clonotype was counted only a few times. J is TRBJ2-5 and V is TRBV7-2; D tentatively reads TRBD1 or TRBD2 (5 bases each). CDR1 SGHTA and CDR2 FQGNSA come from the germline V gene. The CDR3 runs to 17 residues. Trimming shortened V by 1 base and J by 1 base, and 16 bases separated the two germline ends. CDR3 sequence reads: CASSLGFVGVPQETQYF. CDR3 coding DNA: TGTGCCAGCAGCTTAGGTTTTGTGGGGGTCCCCCAAGAGACCCAGTACTTC.

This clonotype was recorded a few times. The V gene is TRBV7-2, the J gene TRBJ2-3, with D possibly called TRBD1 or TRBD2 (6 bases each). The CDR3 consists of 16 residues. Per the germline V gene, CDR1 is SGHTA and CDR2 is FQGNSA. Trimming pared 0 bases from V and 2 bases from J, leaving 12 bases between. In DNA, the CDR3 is TGTGCCAGCAGCTTAGCGGGGGGCGCAAACACAGATACGCAGTATTTT. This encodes CASSLAGGANTDTQYF.

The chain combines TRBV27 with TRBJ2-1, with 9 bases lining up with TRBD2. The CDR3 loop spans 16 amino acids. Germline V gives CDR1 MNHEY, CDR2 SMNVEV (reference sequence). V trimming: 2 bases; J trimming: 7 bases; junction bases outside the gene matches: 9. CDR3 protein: CASSLIVGLAQNEQFF. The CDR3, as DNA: TGTGCCAGCAGTTTAATAGTAGGACTAGCGCAAAATGAGCAGTTCTTC.

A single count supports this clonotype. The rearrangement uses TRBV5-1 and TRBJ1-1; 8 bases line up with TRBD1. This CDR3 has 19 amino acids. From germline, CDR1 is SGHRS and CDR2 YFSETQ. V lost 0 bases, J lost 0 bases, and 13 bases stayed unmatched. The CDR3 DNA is TGCGCCAGCAGCTTGGAACCTTCGGACAGGGAGGGGATGAACACTGAAGCTTTCTTT. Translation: CASSLEPSDREGMNTEAFF.

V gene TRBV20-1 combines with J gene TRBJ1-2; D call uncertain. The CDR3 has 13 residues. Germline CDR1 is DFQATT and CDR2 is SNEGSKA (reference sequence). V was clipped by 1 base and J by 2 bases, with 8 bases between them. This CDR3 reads CSARVPQNYGYTF. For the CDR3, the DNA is TGCAGTGCTAGAGTCCCCCAGAACTATGGCTACACCTTC.

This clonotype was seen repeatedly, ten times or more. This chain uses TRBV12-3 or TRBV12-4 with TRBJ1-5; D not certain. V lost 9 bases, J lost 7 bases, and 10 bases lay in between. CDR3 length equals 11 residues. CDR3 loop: CASSSGQPQHF. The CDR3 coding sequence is TGTGCCAGTAGTAGTGGACAGCCCCAGCATTTT.